One and the same sample provided the 24 T cell receptor beta chains below, sequenced in a study of blood T cell repertoires in COVID-19 (dated by TCRdb to between 2020 and 2021). Library method: the immunoSEQ multiplex PCR assay. Not all clones reach the TCRdb copy of this immuneACCESS table, which keeps in-frame sequences only. Checked studies attribute under half of the gap to unresolved V genes and leave the rest unexplained. The sample data list fewer than 110,000 clones, and roughly 84% of these were observed just once. The biggest ten clones account for 13% of the sample. The sequencing input was peripheral blood. Receptor source: a human donor in a cohort sampled during active or convalescent COVID-19.

V usage is TRBV14 and J usage is TRBJ1-2, with a tentative D call TRBD1 (5 bases). Germline assignment: CDR1 SGHDN and CDR2 FVKESK. CDR3 length equals 14 residues. Between the trimmed V and J ends, which lost 0 bases and 2 bases, there was a span of 7 bases. The CDR3 here is CASSQDTGNYGYTF. The CDR3 nucleotides are TGTGCCAGCAGCCAAGATACAGGAAACTATGGCTACACCTTC.

Here the CDR3 DNA reads TGTGCCAGCTCACCATGGCAGGGGTCCTCCTACGAGCAGTACTTC. The encoded protein is CASSPWQGSSYEQYF. The rearrangement joins TRBV18 to TRBJ2-7; perhaps TRBD1 as D (6 bases). Per the germline V gene, CDR1 is KGHSH and CDR2 is LQKENI. The CDR3 consists of 15 residues. Trimming pared 2 bases from V and 0 bases from J, leaving 11 bases between.

The chain recombines TRBV19 with TRBJ1-1; 10 nucleotides line up with TRBD1. This CDR3 spans 13 amino acids. V gave up 10 bases and J gave up 2 bases; unmatched junction bases: 4. CDR1 and CDR2 from the germline V gene are LNHDA and SQIVND (reference sequence). CDR3 sequence: CATRDRGNTEAFF. CDR3 bases: TGTGCCACCCGGGACAGGGGCAACACTGAAGCTTTCTTT. Filled out from reference TRBV19 and TRBJ1-1, the complete variable domain reads DGGITQSPKYLFRKEGQNVTLSCEQNLNHDAMYWYRQDPGQGLRLIYYSQIVNDFQKGDIAEGYSVSREKKESFPLTVTSAQKNPTAFYLCATRDRGNTEAFFGQGTRLTVV.

This clone came up once. This chain connects TRBV30 to TRBJ2-6; D is unresolved. The CDR3 is made up of 14 amino acids. Per germline, CDR1 GTSNPN and CDR2 SVGIG (reference sequence). Trimming took 0 bases from V and 0 from J, leaving 3 bases between them. The CDR3: CAWSVLSGANVLTF. The CDR3, as DNA: TGTGCCTGGAGTGTACTCTCTGGGGCCAACGTCCTGACTTTC.

V and J are TRBV10-2 and TRBJ2-5; D is perhaps TRBD2 (6 bases). The CDR3 contains 14 residues. Between the trimmed V and J ends, which lost 2 bases and 4 bases, there was a span of 11 bases. Germline loops: CDR1 WSHSY, CDR2 SAAADI. CDR3 sequence: CASSEGQEGETQYF. The DNA of the CDR3 is TGCGCCAGCAGTGAGGGTCAGGAGGGAGAGACCCAGTACTTC.

The genes are TRBV24-1 and TRBJ1-5; 7 bases agree with TRBD1. The CDR3 spans 16 residues. Germline assignment: CDR1 KGHDR and CDR2 SFDVKD. J gave up 3 bases and V 2 bases, and 6 bases lay outside the gene matches. This CDR3 reads CATSDSYRGLNQPQHF. The CDR3 DNA is TGTGCCACCAGTGATTCCTACAGGGGCCTCAATCAGCCCCAGCATTTT.

This sequence joins TRBV9 and TRBJ2-2; no clear D. V lost 4 bases to trimming and J lost 1 base, with 11 bases between them. The CDR3 length is 15 residues. Germline lookup yields CDR1 SGDLS and CDR2 YYNGEE. The CDR3: CASSYQAGNTGELFF. The CDR3 bases are TGTGCCAGCAGCTATCAAGCCGGGAACACCGGGGAGCTGTTTTTT.

This clone showed up just a few times. The rearrangement joins TRBV28 to TRBJ2-7; the match to TRBD2 covers 9 bases. CDR1 is MDHEN and CDR2 is SYDVKM in the germline V gene. CDR3 length equals 15 residues. V dropped 6 bases and J dropped 2; count of bases not matched to a gene: 8. This CDR3 is CASSLAGTPTYEQYF. In nucleotides, the CDR3 is TGTGCCAGCAGCCTAGCGGGGACTCCTACCTACGAGCAGTACTTC.

V and J are TRBV5-1 and TRBJ2-1; TRBD1 might be the D (7 bases). Germline assignment: CDR1 SGHRS and CDR2 YFSETQ. V was cut by 5 bases and J by 0 bases, with 12 bases left in between. CDR3 length: 15 amino acids. The CDR3, as DNA: TGCGCCAGCAGGGCGGGACAGAGCTCCTACAATGAGCAGTTCTTC. This codes for CASRAGQSSYNEQFF.

The chain has TRBV18 and TRBJ1-2; possibly TRBD1 for D (6 bases). Germline CDR1 is KGHSH and CDR2 is LQKENI. Trimming removed 4 bases from V and 3 bases from J, with 12 bases in between. The CDR3 contains 14 residues. The CDR3 nucleotides are TGTGCCAGCTCACGGGGGGGCGAGGACTATGGCTACACCTTC. Residues: CASSRGGEDYGYTF.

The chain carries TRBV21-1 and TRBJ1-1. TRBV21-1 is termed a pseudogene. The CDR3 runs to 13 residues. The CDR3 protein is CASSKGEGTEAFF. CDR3 nucleotides: TGTGCCAGCAGCAAAGGGGAGGGCACTGAAGCTTTCTTT.

V usage is TRBV5-6 and J usage is TRBJ2-1; D might be TRBD2 (7 bases). CDR3 length: 14 amino acids. Per the germline V gene, CDR1 is SGHDT and CDR2 is YYEEEE. Trimming removed 4 bases from V and 6 bases from J, with 14 bases in between. Here the CDR3 DNA reads TGTGCCAGCAGCCCTCAGGGGAGGGCCAATGAGCAGTTCTTC. Translating it yields CASSPQGRANEQFF. Using reference TRBV5-6 and TRBJ2-1 for the parts outside the CDR3, the full variable domain is DAGVTQSPTHLIKTRGQQVTLRCSPKSGHDTVSWYQQALGQGPQFIFQYYEEEERQRGNFPDRFSGHQFPNYSSELNVNALLLGDSALYLCASSPQGRANEQFFGPGTRLTVL.

The J gene is TRBJ1-5, the V gene TRBV10-3; D ambiguous. The CDR3 is 13 residues long. The V gene lost 4 bases and the J gene lost 7 bases, with 11 bases spanning the gap. Germline loops: CDR1 ENHRY, CDR2 SYGVKD. The CDR3 here is CAISGLAEQPQHF. The CDR3 region has the DNA TGTGCCATCAGTGGTCTGGCGGAGCAGCCCCAGCATTTT.

This clone came up a few times. V usage is TRBV6-2 or TRBV6-3 and J usage is TRBJ1-2; TRBD1 is a possible D gene (5 bases). Germline loops: CDR1 MNHEY, CDR2 SVGEGT. The CDR3 length is 12 residues. V lost 6 bases, J lost 7 bases, and 12 bases lay in between. CDR3 DNA: TGTGCCAGCAGCTCCACAGGCGGTGGCTACACCTTC. Amino acids: CASSSTGGGYTF.

This rearrangement joins TRBV10-3 to TRBJ2-3; a possible D gene is TRBD2 (5 bases). Trimming shortened V by 8 bases and J by 0 bases, and 15 bases separated the two germline ends. Per germline, CDR1 ENHRY and CDR2 SYGVKD. This CDR3 has 15 amino acids. CDR3 in amino acids: CAILEEDPSTDTQYF. The DNA for the CDR3 is TGTGCCATCCTCGAGGAGGACCCCAGCACAGATACGCAGTATTTT.

The chain combines TRBV15 with TRBJ1-3, with D uncertain. The CDR3 runs to 17 residues. Germline CDR1 and CDR2: LNHNV and YYDKDF (reference sequence). V lost 0 bases, J lost 0 bases, and 12 bases lay in between. The DNA of the CDR3 is TGTGCCACCAGCAGAGATCGCGCAGCGATCTCTGGAAACACCATATATTTT. Its translation: CATSRDRAAISGNTIYF.

The V gene is TRBV11-2, the J gene TRBJ2-3; possibly TRBD1 for D (6 bases). Trimming took 6 bases from V and 0 from J, leaving 19 bases between them. Germline CDR1 and CDR2: SGHAT and FQNNGV. CDR3 length: 17 residues. CDR3 residues: CASRGAGRAPSTDTQYF. For the CDR3, the DNA is TGTGCCAGCAGGGGGGCAGGAAGAGCCCCTAGCACAGATACGCAGTATTTT. Full variable domain (remainder filled in from reference TRBV11-2 and TRBJ2-3): EAGVAQSPRYKIIEKRQSVAFWCNPISGHATLYWYQQILGQGPKLLIQFQNNGVVDDSQLPKDRFSAERLKGVDSTLKIQPAKLEDSAVYLCASRGAGRAPSTDTQYFGPGTRLTVL.

The CDR3 region has the DNA TGTGCCAGTAGTTGGTCGCAGGGGGCCGTTACGCAGTATTTT. Amino acids: CASSWSQGAVTQYF. V is TRBV19 and J is TRBJ2-3; 8 bases are a match to TRBD1. The CDR3 contains 14 residues. In germline, CDR1 is LNHDA, CDR2 SQIVND (reference sequence). The V and J ends lost 5 bases and 8 bases, in that order; junction bases with no gene match: 9.

Comments on this clone: A much larger clone lies a single base off, so this may be a read error. The chain is built from TRBV5-3 and TRBJ2-3, with a weak D call TRBD2 (7 bases). TRBV5-3 falls under the ORF class, with uncertain function. The CDR3 consists of 16 residues. V was shortened by 0 bases and J by 8 bases, with 19 bases between the two germline ends. In DNA form, the CDR3 reads TGTGCCAGAAGCTTGGGGGGGACGGGGGGCAAGGGTACGCAGTATTTT. Its translation is CARSLGGTGGKGTQYF.

The gene calls are TRBV5-6 and TRBJ1-1; 7 bases fit TRBD1. V shed 2 bases, J shed 4 bases, and the junction held 8 bases outside the gene matches. Germline V gene lookup returns CDR1 SGHDT and CDR2 YYEEEE. This CDR3 has 15 amino acids. The CDR3 reads CASSFLSNRGTEAFF. The CDR3 DNA is TGTGCCAGCAGCTTCTTGTCTAACAGGGGCACTGAAGCTTTCTTT.

The chain links TRBV6-1 to TRBJ2-7; 9 nucleotides align to TRBD1. Germline trimming cut 2 bases from V and 5 bases from J; bases unmatched to any gene: 10. This CDR3 contains 16 residues. Germline CDR1 MNHNS, CDR2 SASEGT. In DNA form, the CDR3 reads TGTGCCAGCAGTGAAAGGCAGGGACAGGGTACCCACGAGCAGTACTTC. This sequence encodes CASSERQGQGTHEQYF.

CDR3 residues: CASSYKVRVLAGGTDTQYF. The DNA of the CDR3 is TGTGCCAGCAGCTATAAAGTAAGGGTTTTAGCGGGGGGCACAGATACGCAGTATTTT. The chain couples TRBV9 to TRBJ2-3; 9 bases match TRBD2. CDR3 length: 19 amino acids. Looked up from germline, CDR1 is SGDLS and CDR2 is YYNGEE. V lost 4 bases and J lost 1; bases outside the gene matches: 16.

This sequence joins TRBV9 and TRBJ1-1; the D gene is possibly TRBD1 (6 bases). The germline CDR1 and CDR2 sequences are SGDLS and YYNGEE. The CDR3 spans 13 residues. V gave up 3 bases and J gave up 3 bases, with 9 bases separating them. DNA of the CDR3: TGTGCCAGCAGCGGCCACAGGGACACTGAAGCTTTCTTT. It codes for CASSGHRDTEAFF.

V and J are TRBV4-1 and TRBJ1-2, with D perhaps TRBD1 (6 bases). Trimming removed 4 bases at V and 1 base at J, with 13 bases between. Germline CDR1 is MGHRA and CDR2 is YSYEKL. This CDR3 has 15 amino acids. CDR3 nucleotide sequence: TGCGCCAGCAGCCCCGGCCCCAGGGGTAACTATGGCTACACCTTC. Its protein is CASSPGPRGNYGYTF.